Listed here is a single T cell receptor (beta chain). Preparing the TCRbeta library involved the use of unique molecular identifiers. Each CDR3 protein gets one entry after TCRdb re-called the PCR reads with MiXCR. Of about 580,000 distinct CDR3 sequences in the sample, 23% were seen once. This specimen belongs to a study of T-cell reconstitution after alpha-beta-depleted transplantation in children. The CDR3 consists of 13 residues. Trimming stripped 2 bases from V and 12 bases from J, with 17 bases between. CDR1 is SGHDT and CDR2 is YYEEEE in the germline V gene. The gene calls are TRBV5-6 and TRBJ1-2, with D uncertain. Sequences were derived from PBMCs, mostly from graft donor cells, sampled 360 days after TCRalphabeta/CD19-depleted stem cell transplant. The clonotype comes from a boy under three years old who had a stem cell transplant for acute myeloid leukemia, so the T cells may come from the graft donor. In nucleotides, the CDR3 is TGTGCCAGCAGCTTATCATTGGCCCGCAGGCACACCTTC. Its translation is CASSLSLARRHTF.